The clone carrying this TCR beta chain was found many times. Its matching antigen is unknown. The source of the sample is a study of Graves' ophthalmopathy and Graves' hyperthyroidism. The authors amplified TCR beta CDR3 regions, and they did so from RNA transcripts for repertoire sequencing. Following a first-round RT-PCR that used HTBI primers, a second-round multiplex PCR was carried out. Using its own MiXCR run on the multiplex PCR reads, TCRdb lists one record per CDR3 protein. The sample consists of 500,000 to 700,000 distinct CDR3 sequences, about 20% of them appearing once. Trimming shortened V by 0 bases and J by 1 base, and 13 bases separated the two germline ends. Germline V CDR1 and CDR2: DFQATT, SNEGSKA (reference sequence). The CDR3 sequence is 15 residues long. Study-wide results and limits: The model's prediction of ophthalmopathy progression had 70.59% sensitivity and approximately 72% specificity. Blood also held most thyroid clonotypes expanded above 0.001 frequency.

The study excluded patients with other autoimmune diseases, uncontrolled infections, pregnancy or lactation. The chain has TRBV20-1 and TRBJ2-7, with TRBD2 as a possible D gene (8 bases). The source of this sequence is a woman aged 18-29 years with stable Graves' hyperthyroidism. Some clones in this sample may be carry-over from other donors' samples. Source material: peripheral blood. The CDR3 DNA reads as TGCAGTGCTAGAGATAGCGGGACAGTGTCCTACGAGCAGTACTTC. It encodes CSARDSGTVSYEQYF.